This T cell receptor beta chain was sequenced during a study of shared clonotypes between healthy human individuals. General study findings and limits: Larger estimated richness was generally recorded for naive subsets relative to memory subsets.

Researchers partitioned CD4+ cells into CD45RA+ naive and CD45RA-negative memory subsets. The CDR3 extends over 15 amino acids. Germline V gives CDR1 SGHTA, CDR2 FQGNSA. With V trimmed by 4 bases and J by 3 bases, 8 bases remained unmatched. To note about this clone: Antigen specificity is unknown.

This was a deep-level run. 200 to 250 ng DNA, around 30,000 T cell genomes, went into each sorted-subset replicate PCR. This table comes from immunoSEQ multiplex PCR, and its TCRdb copy is limited to in-frame clones, with some not included. Of 700,000 or so clones listed, 72% were seen once; the top ten hold less than 2%. The sample comprised memory CD4+ T cells sorted from blood. Described subset: CD45RA-negative fraction. The rearrangement joins TRBV7-2 to TRBJ1-2; TRBD1 matches 7 bases. The clonotype comes from a woman under 40 in good health. CDR3 nucleotide sequence: TGTGCCAGCAGCTCGGGTCAGGACAGGTACTATGGCTACACCTTC. This codes for CASSSGQDRYYGYTF.